Below are 32 T cell receptor beta chains sequenced from a single sample in a study of blood T cell repertoires in COVID-19. The data were produced by immunoSEQ multiplex PCR, yet TCRdb's version contains in-frame clones alone and is incomplete. The data contain more than 150,000 clones, around nine tenths of them singletons. Source material: peripheral blood. These TCRs come from a woman between 65 and 79 years old with COVID-19, enrolled during active disease.

The V gene is TRBV6-1, the J gene TRBJ1-5; D possibly corresponds to TRBD1 (6 bases). The CDR3 is 14 residues long. V was pared by 6 bases and J by 0 bases, with 9 bases between. Germline CDR1 MNHNS, CDR2 SASEGT. The CDR3 coding sequence is TGTGCCAGCAGACGGGACAATAGCAATCAGCCCCAGCATTTT. As protein: CASRRDNSNQPQHF.

This clone appeared once. The CDR3 DNA is TGTGCCAGCTCACCCCCACTAGCGGGAGCTACGTACAATGAGCAGTTCTTC. Amino acids: CASSPPLAGATYNEQFF. The chain employs TRBV18 and TRBJ2-1; 11 nucleotides match TRBD2. The CDR3 spans 17 residues. Trimming at V came to 3 bases and at J to 4 bases, leaving 8 bases not matched to a gene. CDR1 KGHSH and CDR2 LQKENI come from the germline V gene.

J is TRBJ1-2 and V is TRBV28; TRBD1 might be the D (6 bases). The CDR3 has 13 residues. Germline V lookup: CDR1 MDHEN, CDR2 SYDVKM. Trimming stripped 4 bases from V and 4 bases from J, with 10 bases between. CDR3 nucleotide sequence: TGTGCCAGCAGTTCGACAGGTGTCTATGGCTACACCTTC. Translated, it gives CASSSTGVYGYTF.

This chain joins TRBV25-1 and TRBJ2-7; 9 positions match TRBD2. Trimming took 8 bases from V and 2 from J; bases not matched to a gene: 4. The germline V gene encodes CDR1 MGHDK and CDR2 SYGVNS. The CDR3 consists of 13 residues. The CDR3 sequence is CASQREATYEQYF. The CDR3, as DNA: TGTGCCAGCCAGCGGGAGGCTACCTACGAGCAGTACTTC.

This chain links TRBV4-2 with TRBJ2-1, with 7 bases that match TRBD2. Per germline, CDR1 LGHNA and CDR2 YNFKEQ. The CDR3 has 16 residues. Trimming at V came to 0 bases and at J to 4 bases, leaving 6 bases not matched to a gene. CDR3 loop: CASSQDWNSGYNEQFF. The CDR3 region has the DNA TGTGCCAGCAGCCAAGATTGGAATAGCGGGTACAATGAGCAGTTCTTC.

V gene TRBV5-4 combines with J gene TRBJ1-6, with TRBD1 as a possible D gene (6 bases). Trimming left V 4 bases short and J 6 bases short, with 11 bases between. The CDR3 length is 14 residues. The germline V gene encodes CDR1 SGHNT and CDR2 YYREEE (reference sequence). CDR3 sequence: CASSAGQPNSPLHF. The CDR3 nucleotides are TGTGCCAGCAGCGCCGGACAGCCTAATTCACCCCTCCACTTT.

The rearrangement uses TRBV19 and TRBJ2-2; TRBD2 aligns across 8 bases. Trimming took 3 bases from V and 5 from J; bases not matched to a gene: 11. CDR3 size: 17 residues. The V gene's germline CDR1 is LNHDA and CDR2 SQIVND (reference sequence). The CDR3 region has the DNA TGTGCCAGTAGTATCAGGGGTGGCGGGAGGAATACCGGGGAGCTGTTTTTT. Encoded protein: CASSIRGGGRNTGELFF.

This rearrangement joins TRBV3-1 (or the pseudogene TRBV3-2) to TRBJ1-2, with D possibly matching TRBD1 (5 bases). Per the germline V gene, CDR1 is LGHDT and CDR2 is YNNKEL (reference sequence). The CDR3 consists of 13 residues. CDR3 bases: TGTGCTGCGGGGGAGGGGTCCAACTATGGCTACACCTTC. Translated, it gives CAAGEGSNYGYTF.

The chain carries TRBV21-1 and TRBJ2-5; the table's D call of TRBD1 was not tested on the DNA. TRBV21-1 is an annotated pseudogene. This CDR3 has 13 residues. The CDR3 nucleotides are TGTGCCAGCAGCACCAGGGGGCTTGAGACCCAGTACTTC. Its protein is CASSTRGLETQYF.

This clone was recorded only once. The gene calls are TRBV27 and TRBJ2-7; weak D call: TRBD1 (6 bases). Germline V CDR1 and CDR2: MNHEY, SMNVEV (reference sequence). V was cut by 6 bases and J by 3 bases, with 15 bases left in between. The CDR3 contains 14 residues. The CDR3 here is CASRRQGNVYEQYF. CDR3 coding DNA: TGTGCCAGCAGAAGGCAGGGGAATGTCTACGAGCAGTACTTC.

This clone was seen more than once but under ten times. The chain combines TRBV4-1 with TRBJ1-4, with D uncertain. The CDR3 is made up of 16 amino acids. V lost 2 bases to trimming and J lost 2 bases, with 12 bases between them. Germline V gene sequence: CDR1 MGHRA, CDR2 YSYEKL. CDR3 in amino acids: CASSQSPDWTNEKLFF. In DNA form, the CDR3 reads TGCGCCAGCAGCCAATCCCCGGACTGGACTAATGAAAAACTGTTTTTT.

The chain recombines TRBV19 with TRBJ2-1, with TRBD2 as a possible D gene (6 bases). Trimming removed 7 bases from V and 6 bases from J, with 16 bases in between. CDR1 and CDR2 (germline): LNHDA, SQIVND (reference sequence). The CDR3 covers 14 residues. CDR3 nucleotide sequence: TGTGCCAGTACGCCGCGGGGCCCCCGCAATGAGCAGTTCTTC. Translated, it gives CASTPRGPRNEQFF.

This rearrangement joins TRBV2 to TRBJ1-5; 8 positions agree with TRBD1. With V trimmed by 6 bases and J by 10 bases, 8 bases remained unmatched. The CDR3 has 13 amino acids. Germline lookup yields CDR1 SNHLY and CDR2 FYNNEI. The CDR3 sequence: CASRGDRSAPQHF. Here the CDR3 DNA reads TGTGCCAGCAGGGGGGACAGGTCCGCACCCCAGCATTTT.

This rearrangement joins TRBV6-6 to TRBJ2-1, with 10 bases aligning to TRBD2. CDR3 length equals 16 residues. The V and J ends lost 6 bases and 8 bases, in that order; junction bases with no gene match: 13. Germline V lookup: CDR1 MNHNY, CDR2 SVGAGI (reference sequence). The CDR3 reads CASSSGGSGRFDEQFF. DNA for the CDR3: TGTGCCAGCAGCTCTGGGGGTAGCGGGAGGTTTGATGAGCAGTTCTTC.

CDR3 protein: CASSWGQGAGTEAFF. The DNA for the CDR3 is TGTGCCAGCTCGTGGGGGCAGGGGGCAGGCACTGAAGCTTTCTTT. The chain uses TRBV18 and TRBJ1-1; 8 nucleotides align to TRBD1. The CDR3 is made up of 15 amino acids. The V gene end was trimmed by 6 bases and the J gene end by 4 bases; junction bases not matched to a gene: 10. Per the germline V gene, CDR1 is KGHSH and CDR2 is LQKENI.

DNA of the CDR3: TGTGCCAGCAGCCAGGGACTAGCGGGAGTCATAGATACGCAGTATTTT. Translating it yields CASSQGLAGVIDTQYF. V usage is TRBV5-4 and J usage is TRBJ2-3, with 14 nucleotides matching TRBD2. This CDR3 has 16 residues. CDR1 is SGHNT, CDR2 YYREEE, per germline (reference sequence). The J segment lost 5 bases and the V segment lost 4 bases, leaving 6 bases of the junction unmatched.

This chain's CDR3 is CASSRSGGSTGELFF. CDR3 DNA sequence: TGTGCCAGTAGTCGCTCGGGAGGTTCCACCGGGGAGCTGTTTTTT. The chain combines TRBV19 with TRBJ2-2; TRBD2 aligns across 7 bases. The CDR3 runs 15 residues. CDR1 LNHDA and CDR2 SQIVND come from the germline V gene (reference sequence). V dropped 5 bases and J dropped 4; count of bases not matched to a gene: 7.

This CDR3 reads CASSVGGQSYEQYF. The DNA for the CDR3 is TGTGCCAGCAGCGTAGGAGGGCAGAGCTACGAGCAGTACTTC. The genes are TRBV9 and TRBJ2-7; tentatively, D is TRBD2 (5 bases). Trimming pared 0 bases from V and 3 bases from J, leaving 10 bases between. This CDR3 is built from 14 residues. Germline V gives CDR1 SGDLS, CDR2 YYNGEE.

The chain is built from TRBV24-1 and TRBJ1-2; 11 bases fit TRBD1. The CDR3 extends over 12 amino acids. Unmatched junction bases numbered 2, after V lost 10 bases and J lost 5 bases. CDR1 is KGHDR, CDR2 SFDVKD, per germline. CDR3 region: CATGQGAYGYTF. In DNA, the CDR3 is TGTGCCACAGGACAGGGGGCGTATGGCTACACCTTC.

This clone appeared a single time. The chain combines TRBV20-1 with TRBJ1-1; D is unclear. CDR1 and CDR2 (germline): DFQATT, SNEGSKA (reference sequence). CDR3 length equals 11 residues. V was shortened by 6 bases and J by 11 bases, with 16 bases between the two germline ends. This CDR3 reads CSAGARQMAFF. The CDR3, as DNA: TGCAGTGCAGGTGCCAGGCAAATGGCTTTCTTT.

This chain connects TRBV3-1 (or the pseudogene TRBV3-2) to TRBJ2-2; D gene ambiguous. Trimming cost V 2 bases and J 6 bases, with 13 bases left between them. The CDR3 is made up of 15 amino acids. The germline CDR1 and CDR2 sequences are LGHDT and YNNKEL (reference sequence). CDR3 protein: CASSQTPSVAGELFF. The CDR3 DNA sequence: TGTGCCAGCAGCCAAACCCCGTCGGTTGCCGGGGAGCTGTTTTTT.

This clone has a single count. V is TRBV19 and J is TRBJ2-1; 13 positions agree with TRBD2. J was trimmed by 4 bases and V by 0 bases; bases with no gene match: 12. The V gene's germline CDR1 is LNHDA and CDR2 SQIVND (reference sequence). The CDR3 has 20 amino acids. In DNA, the CDR3 is TGTGCCAGTAGTATAGATGGGACTAGCGGGGCCCCCAGCTCATACAATGAGCAGTTCTTC. This encodes CASSIDGTSGAPSSYNEQFF.

The gene calls are TRBV3-1 (or the pseudogene TRBV3-2) and TRBJ1-3, with a tentative D call TRBD1 (5 bases). Trimming pared 4 bases from V and 0 bases from J, leaving 13 bases between. Germline V CDR1 and CDR2: LGHDT, YNNKEL (reference sequence). CDR3 size: 16 residues. The CDR3 loop is CASSRSSGGSGNTIYF. The DNA of the CDR3 is TGTGCCAGCAGCCGATCCTCCGGGGGCTCTGGAAACACCATATATTTT.

The chain employs TRBV4-1 and TRBJ2-7; 9 nucleotides align to TRBD1. The CDR3 contains 15 residues. Germline lookup yields CDR1 MGHRA and CDR2 YSYEKL. Trimming at V came to 4 bases and at J to 8 bases, leaving 12 bases not matched to a gene. CDR3 region: CASSLEPGQGRKQYF. The CDR3 bases are TGCGCCAGCAGCCTCGAACCGGGACAGGGTAGGAAGCAGTACTTC.

The chain has TRBV18 and TRBJ1-5; no definite D call. The CDR3 length is 14 residues. Germline assignment: CDR1 KGHSH and CDR2 LQKENI. V was cut by 6 bases and J by 5 bases, with 14 bases left in between. The CDR3 DNA reads as TGTGCCAGCTCGGGCAAGGATTCGGATCAGCCCCAGCATTTT. The encoded protein is CASSGKDSDQPQHF. Full variable domain (outside the CDR3, taken from reference TRBV18 and TRBJ1-5): NAGVMQNPRHLVRRRGQEARLRCSPMKGHSHVYWYRQLPEEGLKFMVYLQKENIIDESGMPKERFSAEFPKEGPSILRIQQVVRGDSAAYFCASSGKDSDQPQHFGDGTRLSIL.

The V call is TRBV6-5, the J call TRBJ1-3; 7 nucleotides line up with TRBD1. Per germline, CDR1 MNHEY and CDR2 SVGAGI. CDR3 length equals 14 residues. After removal of 7 bases from V and 7 bases from J, the junction contained 10 bases not matched to a gene. The CDR3 DNA sequence: TGTGCCAGCAATAACCCGGGACAGTCGAACACCATATATTTT. As protein: CASNNPGQSNTIYF.

The J gene is TRBJ2-4, the V gene TRBV27, with TRBD1 matching 8 bases. The CDR3 has 16 residues. Germline CDR1 reads MNHEY; CDR2 reads SMNVEV (reference sequence). Unmatched junction bases numbered 7, after V lost 5 bases and J lost 1 base. DNA for the CDR3: TGTGCCAGCAGTCCGGACAGGGTTGGGGCCAAAAACATTCAGTACTTC. The encoded protein is CASSPDRVGAKNIQYF.

The rearrangement uses TRBV7-9 and TRBJ1-4; D is ambiguous. Germline-derived CDR1 and CDR2 are SEHNR and FQNEAQ (reference sequence). Trimming removed 5 bases from V and 2 bases from J, with 12 bases in between. The CDR3 consists of 15 residues. The CDR3 region is CASSVLRETNEKLFF. CDR3 coding DNA: TGTGCCAGCAGCGTTCTGAGAGAGACTAATGAAAAACTGTTTTTT. Drawing the rest from reference TRBV7-9 and TRBJ1-4, the complete variable domain is DTGVSQNPRHKITKRGQNVTFRCDPISEHNRLYWYRQTLGQGPEFLTYFQNEAQLEKSRLLSDRFSAERPKGSFSTLEIQRTEQGDSAMYLCASSVLRETNEKLFFGSGTQLSVL.

The chain uses TRBV30 and TRBJ1-6; the D gene is possibly TRBD1 (6 bases). CDR3 length equals 13 residues. In germline, CDR1 is GTSNPN, CDR2 SVGIG (reference sequence). V was trimmed by 2 bases and J by 9 bases, leaving 11 bases between them. CDR3 sequence (DNA): TGTGCCTGGAGTTCGACAGGTGGTTCACCCCTCCACTTT. It encodes CAWSSTGGSPLHF.

The V call is TRBV27, the J call TRBJ2-3, with TRBD2 matching 9 bases. The V and J ends lost 3 bases and 9 bases, in that order; junction bases with no gene match: 7. The CDR3 contains 14 residues. Germline CDR1 reads MNHEY; CDR2 reads SMNVEV (reference sequence). The CDR3 protein is CASSFASGTGTQYF. The CDR3 DNA reads TGTGCCAGCAGTTTCGCTAGCGGGACGGGGACGCAGTATTTT.

This sequence joins TRBV5-1 and TRBJ2-2, with TRBD2 matching over 10 bases. CDR3 length equals 17 residues. The J segment lost 0 bases and the V segment lost 6 bases, leaving 8 bases of the junction unmatched. Germline V gene data show CDR1 as SGHRS and CDR2 as YFSETQ. This CDR3 is CASNPGLATSNTGELFF. The CDR3 DNA is TGCGCCAGCAACCCGGGACTAGCGACCTCGAACACCGGGGAGCTGTTTTTT.

The genes are TRBV7-9 and TRBJ1-5; the match to TRBD1 covers 9 bases. Germline trimming cut 4 bases from V and 5 bases from J; bases unmatched to any gene: 3. CDR1 is SEHNR, CDR2 FQNEAQ, per germline (reference sequence). This CDR3 comprises 14 residues. As DNA, the CDR3 is TGTGCCAGCAGCTCACAGGGGGCCGATCAGCCCCAGCATTTT. Residues: CASSSQGADQPQHF.